The 3 T cell receptor beta chains given below trace back to one sample, sequenced in a study of blood T cell repertoires in COVID-19. TCRdb keeps only in-frame clones here, not all; method: immunoSEQ multiplex PCR. Here the sample spans around 200,000 clones, around nine tenths being singletons. The sample comprised peripheral blood. These receptor sequences come from a man aged 55 to 70 who had recovered from COVID-19.

The V gene is TRBV10-3, the J gene TRBJ2-7, with a possible D match to TRBD1 (5 bases). The CDR3 is 13 amino acids. V was shortened by 6 bases and J by 3 bases, with 12 bases between the two germline ends. Per germline, CDR1 ENHRY and CDR2 SYGVKD. The CDR3 protein is CAIRGQGFYEQYF. In nucleotides, the CDR3 is TGTGCCATCAGGGGGCAGGGCTTCTACGAGCAGTACTTC.

The chain links TRBV2 to TRBJ1-1; D gene unclear. Germline V gene lookup returns CDR1 SNHLY and CDR2 FYNNEI. The CDR3 loop spans 14 amino acids. V lost 7 bases to trimming and J lost 3 bases, with 15 bases between them. CDR3 region: CASIRSGWDTEAFF. The CDR3 region has the DNA TGTGCCAGCATTCGGTCCGGGTGGGACACTGAAGCTTTCTTT.

V usage is TRBV5-1 and J usage is TRBJ2-5; D possibly corresponds to TRBD2 (5 bases). The length of the CDR3 is 16 residues. Germline loops: CDR1 SGHRS, CDR2 YFSETQ. V lost 4 bases and J 5 bases, leaving 21 bases between the germline ends. DNA of the CDR3: TGCGCCAGCAGCAGGTCAACGACGGTGACGGGGGAGACCCAGTACTTC. Its protein product is CASSRSTTVTGETQYF.